These 5 T cell receptor beta chains were all obtained from the same sample, sequenced in a study of beta chain features in type 1 diabetes. Findings of the study overall: Patients with Type 1 diabetes showed moderately but significantly shorter TCRB CDR3s in all four CD4+ subsets.

Investigators reverse transcribed all isolated RNA, so they sequenced expressed TCRB transcripts. Profiling relied on immunoSEQ multiplex PCR, and the TCRdb table lists in-frame clones only, not all of them. The table records roughly 260,000 clones, around 21% of them present only once. The antigens of these receptors remain unknown. The specimen sequenced was naive CD4+ T cells from blood. The receptors were sampled from a woman between 40 and 50 years old with type 1 diabetes.

This clone was observed a few times. This chain joins TRBV9 and TRBJ1-5, with 8 bases that match TRBD1. CDR3 length equals 15 residues. The V segment lost 1 base and the J segment 2 bases; nucleotides outside the gene matches: 2. CDR1 and CDR2 from the germline V gene are SGDLS and YYNGEE. The CDR3 nucleotides are TGTGCCAGCAGCGTACAGGGGGCTCGCAATCAGCCCCAGCATTTT. It codes for CASSVQGARNQPQHF. Looking up the rest from reference TRBV9 and TRBJ1-5 gives the full variable domain: DSGVTQTPKHLITATGQRVTLRCSPRSGDLSVYWYQQSLDQGLQFLIQYYNGEERAKGNILERFSAQQFPDLHSELNLSSLELGDSALYFCASSVQGARNQPQHFGDGTRLSIL.

V usage is TRBV15 and J usage is TRBJ2-7; 9 bases agree with TRBD2. Germline V lookup: CDR1 LNHNV, CDR2 YYDKDF (reference sequence). V lost 0 bases to trimming and J lost 1 base; unmatched junction nucleotides: 4. The CDR3 is made up of 16 amino acids. The CDR3 DNA reads as TGTGCCACCAGCAGAGAGGCGGGAGGGCCATCCTACGAGCAGTACTTC. This encodes CATSREAGGPSYEQYF.

About this clone: This sample also contains other DNA sequences that code for the same CDR3. This rearrangement joins TRBV18 to TRBJ2-5; D unclear. Germline CDR1 and CDR2: KGHSH and LQKENI. V lost 0 bases and J lost 2, with 4 bases in between. CDR3 length: 13 residues. The CDR3 loop is CASSPPSQETQYF. The CDR3 DNA sequence: TGTGCCAGCTCACCACCTTCTCAAGAGACCCAGTACTTC.

Only a few counts were recorded for this clone. V usage is TRBV5-5 and J usage is TRBJ1-1; 8 nucleotides align to TRBD1. CDR1 is SGHKS and CDR2 is YYEKEE in the germline V gene (reference sequence). This CDR3 has 13 residues. V lost 4 bases to trimming and J lost 7 bases; unmatched junction nucleotides: 6. CDR3 protein: CASSKSTGGEAFF. The CDR3 DNA reads TGTGCCAGCAGCAAGAGCACAGGGGGTGAAGCTTTCTTT.

This clone was counted between two and nine times. The chain is built from TRBV14 and TRBJ2-3; D call uncertain. The CDR3 is 13 residues long. Trimming stripped 1 base from V and 8 bases from J, with 10 bases between. CDR1 is SGHDN, CDR2 FVKESK, per germline. The CDR3 DNA reads as TGTGCCAGCAGCCAAGCGACCGGCGGTACGCAGTATTTT. It is translated as CASSQATGGTQYF.